The 5 T cell receptor beta chains below were found in one sample sequenced in a study of blood T cells in healthy people across ages. Using a J-beta primer mix together with a sample-barcoded 5' primer, a second PCR was run for about 6 to 12 cycles. TCRdb reprocessed the 5' RACE reads with MiXCR, giving one entry per CDR3 protein. Among 630,000 or so distinct CDR3 sequences listed, about 30% were seen once. Source material: blood. The receptor source for this set is a woman aged 80 or older in good health.

This clonotype was seen a few times. V is TRBV3-1 and J is TRBJ1-2; no clear D. Germline CDR1 is LGHDT and CDR2 is YNNKEL (reference sequence). Trimming took 1 base from V and 0 from J, leaving 9 bases between them. The CDR3 runs 15 residues. This CDR3 reads CASSQGRRANYGYTF. CDR3 bases: TGTGCCAGCAGCCAAGGCAGGCGTGCTAACTATGGCTACACCTTC.

This clonotype was recorded at least ten times. One end of the junction is discordant with germline, which a read error may explain. The rearrangement joins TRBV5-6 to TRBJ2-7; 8 bases match TRBD1. Per germline, CDR1 SGHDT and CDR2 YYEEEE. This CDR3 is 14 amino acids long. As DNA, the CDR3 is TGCGCCAGCAGCTTGGGCAGGGGGCTCTACGAGCAGTACTTC. It encodes CASSLGRGLYEQYF.

This clonotype has ten or more counts. This chain uses TRBV29-1 with TRBJ2-4; D is undetermined. Germline values: CDR1 SQVTM, CDR2 ANQGSEA. The CDR3 is made up of 13 amino acids. Deletions cut 4 bases from V and 0 bases from J, with 7 bases between. Here the CDR3 reads CSVASQAKNIQYF. CDR3 DNA: TGCAGCGTTGCATCCCAAGCCAAAAACATTCAGTACTTC.

This rearrangement joins TRBV29-1 to TRBJ1-2; tentative D call: TRBD1 (5 bases). Germline CDR1 reads SQVTM; CDR2 reads ANQGSEA. The CDR3 contains 12 residues. The ends were cut back, 1 base at V and 5 bases at J, with 8 bases in the middle. CDR3 DNA sequence: TGCAGCGTTGAAGGACAGCTTTATGGCTACACCTTC. Amino acid sequence: CSVEGQLYGYTF.

This clonotype was counted many times. The genes are TRBV9 and TRBJ1-2; D perhaps matches TRBD1 (6 bases). The germline V and J ends were trimmed by 0 bases and 5 bases, with 11 bases remaining between them. This CDR3 comprises 14 residues. Germline V lookup: CDR1 SGDLS, CDR2 YYNGEE. This CDR3 is CASSVATGWYGYTF. The CDR3 DNA sequence: TGTGCCAGCAGCGTAGCTACAGGGTGGTATGGCTACACCTTC.